Below are 3 T cell receptor beta chains sequenced from a single sample in a study of early T cells in non-severe SARS-CoV-2 infection. TCRdb reprocessed the 5' RACE reads with MiXCR, giving one entry per CDR3 protein. The sample holds more than 20,000 distinct CDR3 sequences; 5.5% are singletons and the top ten take under 2.5%. Material for sequencing was whole blood. Every receptor here comes from an adult who was a healthcare worker with PCR-confirmed SARS-CoV-2 infection or an uninfected control (not recorded which).

This chain's CDR3 is CASSLNGQAWQYF. CDR3 coding DNA: TGTGCCAGCAGCTTAAATGGACAGGCCTGGCAGTACTTC. The chain has TRBV11-2 and TRBJ2-7; 7 positions agree with TRBD1. In germline, CDR1 is SGHAT, CDR2 FQNNGV. This CDR3 is 13 amino acids long. V lost 2 bases to trimming and J lost 9 bases; unmatched junction nucleotides: 7.

The sample holds many counts of this clonotype. The chain couples TRBV20-1 to TRBJ1-5, with D possibly being TRBD1 (6 bases). V shed 3 bases and J shed 4 bases, with 16 bases lying between them. This CDR3 has 15 residues. Germline V gene sequence: CDR1 DFQATT, CDR2 SNEGSKA (reference sequence). CDR3 protein: CSASRGGEGNQPQHF. In DNA form, the CDR3 reads TGCAGTGCTAGTCGAGGGGGGGAAGGGAATCAGCCCCAGCATTTT.

This clonotype is categorized as medium-sized (0.01 to 0.1%). The V call is TRBV27, the J call TRBJ1-6; the match to TRBD1 covers 7 bases. The CDR3 is 16 amino acids. The V gene end was trimmed by 0 bases and the J gene end by 7 bases; junction bases not matched to a gene: 6. CDR1 is MNHEY and CDR2 is SMNVEV in the germline V gene (reference sequence). CDR3 loop: CASSLSSTGWNSPLHF. CDR3 bases: TGTGCCAGCAGTTTATCATCGACAGGGTGGAATTCACCCCTCCACTTT.